One and the same sample provided the 15 T cell receptor beta chains below, sequenced in a study of blood T cell repertoires in COVID-19 (dated by TCRdb to the early 2020s). The library came from the immunoSEQ multiplex PCR assay. The source is immuneACCESS, and TCRdb retained only in-frame sequences with V and J called. Part of the clones is not carried over; for the studies checked, unresolved V genes explain less than half of this, and the remainder is unexplained. Within this sample are 250,000 to 350,000 clones, with more than 75% of them counted one time only. About 5.7% of the sample rests with the top ten. The sequencing input was PBMCs or T cells enriched from blood (not recorded which). The receptors originated from a woman in her twenties or thirties who had recovered from COVID-19.

V usage is TRBV6-5 and J usage is TRBJ2-2; D possibly corresponds to TRBD1 (5 bases). Germline CDR1 MNHEY, CDR2 SVGAGI. The CDR3 has 14 amino acids. Trimming removed 7 bases at V and 1 base at J, with 10 bases between. CDR3 DNA: TGTGCCAGCATCCAGGGCCTGAACACCGGGGAGCTGTTTTTT. Encoded protein: CASIQGLNTGELFF.

In regard to this clone: The same CDR3 arises from other DNA sequences in this sample as well. The rearrangement uses TRBV5-4 and TRBJ2-5; 11 bases match TRBD2. This CDR3 comprises 14 residues. In germline, CDR1 is SGHNT, CDR2 YYREEE (reference sequence). V shed 0 bases and J 5 bases; nucleotides not matched to a gene: 0. The CDR3 region is CASSLASGGETQYF. The CDR3 DNA follows: TGTGCCAGCAGCTTGGCTAGCGGGGGGGAGACCCAGTACTTC.

The J gene is TRBJ1-1, the V gene TRBV5-8, with D possibly matching TRBD1 (5 bases). V lost 1 base, J lost 4 bases, and 14 bases lay in between. This CDR3 has 15 amino acids. Germline loops: CDR1 SGHTS, CDR2 YDEGEE. CDR3 amino acids: CASSLWPSGGTEAFF. The DNA of the CDR3 is TGTGCCAGCAGCTTGTGGCCTAGCGGGGGCACTGAAGCTTTCTTT.

This chain connects TRBV5-6 to TRBJ1-5; D not resolved. The V gene lost 5 bases and the J gene lost 5 bases, with 20 bases spanning the gap. Germline loops: CDR1 SGHDT, CDR2 YYEEEE. The CDR3 spans 16 residues. The CDR3 here is CASRPGGPRSDQPQHF. The CDR3 DNA reads as TGTGCCAGCAGACCTGGAGGGCCAAGGTCTGATCAGCCCCAGCATTTT.

The gene calls are TRBV7-3 and TRBJ2-3; 14 bases match TRBD2. CDR3 size: 19 residues. V lost 5 bases to trimming and J lost 1 base; unmatched junction nucleotides: 11. CDR1 and CDR2 from the germline V gene are SGHTA and FQGTGA. The CDR3 spells CASSPGLAGAPTGTDTQYF. The CDR3 region has the DNA TGTGCCAGCAGCCCGGGACTAGCGGGGGCTCCTACCGGCACAGATACGCAGTATTTT.

J is TRBJ2-3 and V is TRBV7-2; D is unclear. The CDR3 loop spans 16 amino acids. V was cut by 4 bases and J by 2 bases, with 16 bases left in between. CDR1 is SGHTA and CDR2 is FQGNSA in the germline V gene. DNA of the CDR3: TGTGCCAGCAGCTCTCCACGAGAGCCCCACACAGATACGCAGTATTTT. Its protein product is CASSSPREPHTDTQYF. The full variable domain, completed using reference TRBV7-2 and TRBJ2-3, is GAGVSQSPSNKVTEKGKDVELRCDPISGHTALYWYRQSLGQGLEFLIYFQGNSAPDKSGLPSDRFSAERTGGSVSTLTIQRTQQEDSAVYLCASSSPREPHTDTQYFGPGTRLTVL.

V and J are TRBV12-3 or TRBV12-4 and TRBJ1-1; 8 nucleotides line up with TRBD1. The CDR3 covers 13 residues. With V trimmed by 1 base and J by 11 bases, 6 bases remained unmatched. The DNA for the CDR3 is TGTGCCAGCAGTTTAGAAGCAGGGGGCGACGCTTTCTTT. It encodes CASSLEAGGDAFF.

J is TRBJ1-5 and V is TRBV7-9; unclear D gene. The CDR3 runs 12 residues. Germline V lookup: CDR1 SEHNR, CDR2 FQNEAQ (reference sequence). V was shortened by 5 bases and J by 5 bases, with 7 bases between the two germline ends. CDR3 protein: CASSDTDQPQHF. The CDR3 region has the DNA TGTGCCAGCAGCGACACCGATCAGCCCCAGCATTTT.

This clone was found once. The V gene is TRBV3-1 (or the pseudogene TRBV3-2), the J gene TRBJ1-3; D not certain. V dropped 1 base and J dropped 0 bases, with 10 bases sitting between them. Germline CDR1 and CDR2: LGHDT and YNNKEL (reference sequence). The CDR3 runs 16 residues. CDR3 residues: CASSQALWSSGNTIYF. In DNA, the CDR3 is TGTGCCAGCAGCCAAGCGCTCTGGAGCTCTGGAAACACCATATATTTT.

The chain combines TRBV10-3 with TRBJ2-3, with 8 positions matching TRBD2. Trimming removed 7 bases from V and 5 bases from J; junction bases left unmatched: 5. The germline gives CDR1 ENHRY, CDR2 SYGVKD. The CDR3 covers 13 residues. CDR3 sequence reads: CAITAGGGDTQYF. The CDR3 DNA reads as TGTGCCATCACGGCGGGGGGAGGAGATACGCAGTATTTT.

Concerning this clone itself: The DNA is omitted, as the CDR3 cannot be located on it reliably, and the CDR3 follows TCRdb's listing. J is TRBJ1-1 and V is TRBV5-6; the DNA was not compared with TRBD1, the D call given in the table. CDR1 is SGHDT and CDR2 is YYEEEE in the germline V gene. The CDR3 adds up to 14 amino acids, both ends counted. CDR3 in amino acids: CASILDSVNTEAFF.

The chain joins TRBV7-8 to TRBJ2-1; possible D gene TRBD1, 5 bases. The CDR3 extends over 14 amino acids. Trimming took off 5 bases at V and 3 bases at J, with 11 bases between the two ends. The germline V gene encodes CDR1 SGHVS and CDR2 FQNEAQ. CDR3 in DNA: TGTGCCAGCAGCGTATTGGACAACTACAATGAGCAGTTCTTC. This gives the protein CASSVLDNYNEQFF.

V gene TRBV28 combines with J gene TRBJ1-2; perhaps TRBD1 as D (5 bases). V gave up 8 bases and J gave up 6 bases, with 16 bases separating them. Germline V gives CDR1 MDHEN, CDR2 SYDVKM. The CDR3 length is 13 residues. The CDR3 loop is CASVTDPENGYTF. CDR3 coding DNA: TGTGCCAGCGTGACAGACCCAGAAAATGGCTACACCTTC.

This clone came up once. Distinct nucleotide sequences in the sample also encode this CDR3. The rearrangement links TRBV19 to TRBJ1-5; 10 nucleotides agree with TRBD1. Trimming cost V 4 bases and J 4 bases; bases outside gene matches: 1. The CDR3 contains 14 residues. Germline CDR1 LNHDA, CDR2 SQIVND (reference sequence). The CDR3 nucleotides read TGTGCCAGTAGTAGGACAGGGGGGAATCAGCCCCAGCATTTT. Translating gives CASSRTGGNQPQHF.

This clone occurred a few times. The genes are TRBV7-9 and TRBJ2-7; 9 nucleotides match TRBD1. Germline loops: CDR1 SEHNR, CDR2 FQNEAQ (reference sequence). The CDR3 consists of 15 residues. The V and J ends lost 5 bases and 3 bases, in that order; junction bases with no gene match: 8. CDR3: CASSRGGQGLYEQYF. The DNA for the CDR3 is TGTGCCAGCAGCCGAGGGGGACAGGGACTCTACGAGCAGTACTTC.